This passage covers 27 T cell receptor beta chains from one sample sequenced in a study of blood T cell repertoires in COVID-19. Using immunoSEQ multiplex PCR, the repertoire was profiled, and TCRdb retains in-frame clones only, with some absent. The table includes under 300,000 clones, around nine tenths detected once. Sequencing was carried out using PBMCs or T cells enriched from blood (not recorded which). The receptors here all came from a woman between 18 and 30 years old who had recovered from COVID-19.

This clone was seen a single time. This chain links TRBV4-3 with TRBJ1-1, with 7 bases that match TRBD1. The V gene's germline CDR1 is LGHNA and CDR2 YSLEER. Trimming removed 2 bases from V and 1 base from J; junction bases left unmatched: 10. This CDR3 is 17 amino acids long. The CDR3 reads CASSQKGTYRGNTEAFF. The CDR3 nucleotides are TGCGCCAGCAGCCAAAAAGGGACGTACAGGGGGAACACTGAAGCTTTCTTT.

J is TRBJ2-3 and V is TRBV11-2; no clear D. V gave up 4 bases and J gave up 3 bases, with 14 bases separating them. The germline CDR1 and CDR2 sequences are SGHAT and FQNNGV. This CDR3 region has 15 residues. The CDR3 region has the DNA TGTGCCAGCAGCTCGCCCCTCTCAGGTACAGATACGCAGTATTTT. Its protein product is CASSSPLSGTDTQYF.

The V and J genes are TRBV12-3 or TRBV12-4 and TRBJ1-2; TRBD1 aligns across 7 bases. V was clipped by 4 bases and J by 7 bases; unmatched bases: 3. The CDR3 sequence is 12 residues long. The CDR3 region is CASSSPGGGYTF. The CDR3 DNA reads as TGTGCCAGCAGTTCCCCAGGGGGTGGCTACACCTTC.

J is TRBJ2-1 and V is TRBV4-1, with 11 bases fitting TRBD2. The CDR3 totals 19 residues. Germline lookup yields CDR1 MGHRA and CDR2 YSYEKL. V lost 1 base and J lost 10; bases outside the gene matches: 18. This CDR3 is CASSQAPLPLAGDQGEQFF. The CDR3 DNA reads as TGCGCCAGCAGCCAAGCCCCCCTACCACTAGCGGGGGACCAAGGGGAGCAGTTCTTC.

The chain carries TRBV28 and TRBJ1-3; TRBD1 matches 7 bases. The CDR3 runs to 16 residues. Unmatched junction bases numbered 11, after V lost 5 bases and J lost 4 bases. Germline loops: CDR1 MDHEN, CDR2 SYDVKM. The CDR3 loop is CASSPGPGQQGNTIYF. CDR3 bases: TGTGCCAGCAGTCCGGGACCGGGACAGCAAGGAAACACCATATATTTT.

The chain employs TRBV24-1 and TRBJ2-2, with 9 bases matching TRBD1. The CDR3 is 18 residues long. V shed 4 bases and J 0 bases; nucleotides not matched to a gene: 8. CDR1 and CDR2 from the germline V gene are KGHDR and SFDVKD. The DNA of the CDR3 is TGTGCCACCAGTGACCCGGACAGGGGCAATGCGAACACCGGGGAGCTGTTTTTT. This translates into CATSDPDRGNANTGELFF.

The V call is TRBV7-2, the J call TRBJ2-5; D gene ambiguous. The CDR3 has 15 amino acids. The V and J ends lost 0 bases and 5 bases respectively, with 13 bases between them. Germline CDR1 is SGHTA and CDR2 is FQGNSA. CDR3 bases: TGTGCCAGCAGCTTAGCCAGCGTTCCATCGGAGACCCAGTACTTC. It yields the protein CASSLASVPSETQYF.

The V gene is TRBV7-3, the J gene TRBJ1-1; D ambiguous. V shed 2 bases and J shed 4 bases, with 5 bases lying between them. This CDR3 comprises 12 residues. CDR1 and CDR2 (germline): SGHTA, FQGTGA. CDR3 coding DNA: TGTGCCAGCAGCTTAGGCATCACTGAAGCTTTCTTT. This sequence encodes CASSLGITEAFF.

The table lists this clone with a count of one. The chain couples TRBV19 to TRBJ1-3; D is unresolved. The CDR3 length is 14 residues. CDR1 is LNHDA, CDR2 SQIVND, per germline (reference sequence). Trimming removed 4 bases at V and 0 bases at J, with 7 bases between. The CDR3: CASSSSVSGNTIYF. The CDR3 coding sequence is TGTGCCAGTAGTAGCAGCGTCTCTGGAAACACCATATATTTT.

The chain uses TRBV18 and TRBJ1-3, with 8 nucleotides matching TRBD1. CDR3 length: 14 residues. V lost 5 bases and J lost 3; bases outside the gene matches: 3. CDR1 and CDR2 (germline): KGHSH, LQKENI. Here the CDR3 DNA reads TGTGCCAGCTCAGCACAGGGGGTTGGAAACACCATATATTTT. Its protein product is CASSAQGVGNTIYF. Looking up the rest from reference TRBV18 and TRBJ1-3 gives the full variable domain: NAGVMQNPRHLVRRRGQEARLRCSPMKGHSHVYWYRQLPEEGLKFMVYLQKENIIDESGMPKERFSAEFPKEGPSILRIQQVVRGDSAAYFCASSAQGVGNTIYFGEGSWLTVV.

The chain is built from TRBV3-1 (or the pseudogene TRBV3-2) and TRBJ1-3, with TRBD1 matching 9 bases. Trimming removed 4 bases from V and 7 bases from J; junction bases left unmatched: 11. This CDR3 is built from 16 residues. The germline CDR1 and CDR2 sequences are LGHDT and YNNKEL (reference sequence). The CDR3 nucleotides are TGTGCCAGCAGCCCAATTACGTCGACAGGGGGGAACACCATATATTTT. Its protein is CASSPITSTGGNTIYF.

The chain is built from TRBV5-4 and TRBJ2-1; D perhaps matches TRBD1 (6 bases). The CDR3 runs to 13 residues. Germline V CDR1 and CDR2: SGHNT, YYREEE (reference sequence). V gave up 0 bases and J gave up 9 bases, with 10 bases separating them. CDR3 DNA sequence: TGTGCCAGCAGCTTGGTGGGGGCGGGTGAGCAGTTCTTC. This codes for CASSLVGAGEQFF.

This chain joins TRBV28 and TRBJ2-4; 13 bases align to TRBD2. Looked up from germline, CDR1 is MDHEN and CDR2 is SYDVKM. The CDR3 has 18 amino acids. V lost 7 bases to trimming and J lost 0 bases; unmatched junction nucleotides: 9. CDR3 sequence: CASIPLAGGPKAKNIQYF. Here the CDR3 DNA reads TGTGCCAGCATACCACTAGCGGGAGGGCCCAAAGCCAAAAACATTCAGTACTTC.

The chain is built from TRBV21-1 and TRBJ2-1; whether TRBD1, the table's D call, matches the DNA was not checked. TRBV21-1 is assigned pseudogene status. This CDR3 region has 16 residues. This chain's CDR3 is CASSKVEFVSRDGEFF. The CDR3 coding sequence is TGTGCCAGCAGCAAAGTGGAGTTTGTTAGCAGGGATGGGGAGTTCTTC.

The rearrangement links TRBV11-1 to TRBJ1-2; TRBD1 is a possible D gene (6 bases). V lost 3 bases to trimming and J lost 5 bases, with 10 bases between them. The CDR3 is 13 residues long. Germline V gene data show CDR1 as SGHAT and CDR2 as FQDESV (reference sequence). CDR3 DNA: TGTGCCAGCAGCTTTCCAGGGGCTTATGGCTACACCTTC. Its translation is CASSFPGAYGYTF. Drawing the rest from reference TRBV11-1 and TRBJ1-2, the complete variable domain is EAEVAQSPRYKITEKSQAVAFWCDPISGHATLYWYRQILGQGPELLVQFQDESVVDDSQLPKDRFSAERLKGVDSTLKIQPAELGDSAMYLCASSFPGAYGYTFGSGTRLTVV.

V gene TRBV15 combines with J gene TRBJ2-3; 11 bases are a match to TRBD2. The CDR3 extends over 18 amino acids. V gave up 0 bases and J gave up 1 base; unmatched junction bases: 6. In germline, CDR1 is LNHNV, CDR2 YYDKDF (reference sequence). For the CDR3, the DNA is TGTGCCACCAGCAGAGATTTAGCGGGAGGGCGACGCACAGATACGCAGTATTTT. Its protein product is CATSRDLAGGRRTDTQYF.

The genes are TRBV5-1 and TRBJ1-1; 7 positions agree with TRBD1. Germline assignment: CDR1 SGHRS and CDR2 YFSETQ. V was clipped by 1 base and J by 7 bases; unmatched bases: 7. The CDR3 runs 14 residues. The CDR3 coding sequence is TGCGCCAGCAGCTTGCAAGGGGGCTACCTTGAAGCTTTCTTT. Protein sequence: CASSLQGGYLEAFF.

The chain carries TRBV6-5 and TRBJ1-2; D gene ambiguous. Germline CDR1 reads MNHEY; CDR2 reads SVGAGI. This CDR3 contains 14 residues. V lost 6 bases to trimming and J lost 3 bases, with 14 bases between them. Written as DNA, the CDR3 is TGTGCCAGCAGCGTCGGAGGGTCAGACTATGGCTACACCTTC. Amino acid sequence: CASSVGGSDYGYTF.

The chain joins TRBV19 to TRBJ1-2; tentatively, D is TRBD1 (5 bases). The CDR3 runs 15 residues. CDR1 and CDR2 from the germline V gene are LNHDA and SQIVND (reference sequence). V gave up 3 bases and J gave up 3 bases, with 14 bases separating them. The chain's CDR3 is CASSIPPPGYYGYTF. CDR3 bases: TGTGCCAGTAGTATCCCCCCACCAGGGTACTATGGCTACACCTTC.

The sample holds many counts of this clone. The chain is built from TRBV12-3 or TRBV12-4 and TRBJ1-2, with D possibly being TRBD1 (6 bases). This CDR3 contains 13 residues. Trimming cost V 2 bases and J 5 bases, with 9 bases left between them. The CDR3 nucleotides read TGTGCCAGCAGTTTAAGGGGGGGTTATGGCTACACCTTC. This encodes CASSLRGGYGYTF.

The DNA of the CDR3 is TGTGCCAGTATGGTGCAGGCAGGAGCTTTCTTT. Translation: CASMVQAGAFF. The chain is built from TRBV19 and TRBJ1-1; no clear D gene. Germline CDR1 and CDR2: LNHDA and SQIVND (reference sequence). V was trimmed by 7 bases and J by 10 bases, leaving 13 bases between them. The CDR3 loop spans 11 amino acids.

The chain is built from TRBV7-2 and TRBJ2-7; D is ambiguous. This CDR3 is 13 amino acids long. With 2 bases removed from V and 4 bases from J, the gap between germline ends came to 9 bases. The germline gives CDR1 SGHTA, CDR2 FQGNSA. The CDR3 region is CASSLLGDYEQYF. DNA for the CDR3: TGTGCCAGCAGCTTATTAGGAGATTACGAGCAGTACTTC.

The rearrangement joins TRBV11-2 to TRBJ2-1, with 9 bases lining up with TRBD2. The germline V gene has CDR1 SGHAT and CDR2 FQNNGV. The CDR3 runs 16 residues. V shed 4 bases and J 9 bases; nucleotides not matched to a gene: 13. CDR3 nucleotides: TGTGCCAGCAGCTACGCTGTAGCGGGGGCCCCAGGTGAGCAGTTCTTC. Protein product: CASSYAVAGAPGEQFF.

The V call is TRBV4-2, the J call TRBJ1-2; no definite D call. Trimming took off 2 bases at V and 7 bases at J, with 17 bases between the two ends. CDR1 is LGHNA and CDR2 is YNFKEQ in the germline V gene. This CDR3 is 15 amino acids long. The CDR3 nucleotides are TGTGCCAGCAGCCAACCGGATCAGGTTTTGACTGGCTACACCTTC. Protein: CASSQPDQVLTGYTF.

V and J are TRBV18 and TRBJ1-1; D not certain. The CDR3 extends over 14 amino acids. Trimming shortened V by 3 bases and J by 1 base, and 9 bases separated the two germline ends. The germline CDR1 and CDR2 sequences are KGHSH and LQKENI. CDR3 sequence reads: CASSPQRANTEAFF. CDR3 DNA: TGTGCCAGCTCACCCCAGAGGGCGAACACTGAAGCTTTCTTT.

The rearrangement uses TRBV7-2 and TRBJ2-1, with 7 bases that match TRBD2. This CDR3 is 15 amino acids long. Trimming cost V 4 bases and J 7 bases; bases outside gene matches: 10. CDR1 is SGHTA and CDR2 is FQGNSA in the germline V gene. The CDR3 coding sequence is TGTGCCAGCAGCTCGGGGGGTTTCCAGGGAAATGAGCAGTTCTTC. It translates to CASSSGGFQGNEQFF.

Notes on this clone: The sample contains more than one DNA sequence encoding this CDR3. The J gene is TRBJ1-1, the V gene TRBV7-9; D not certain. The V end was cut by 6 bases, the J end by 5 bases, with 13 bases between. Germline CDR1 SEHNR, CDR2 FQNEAQ (reference sequence). The CDR3 has 13 amino acids. In DNA, the CDR3 is TGTGCCAGCAGTCTTACACGGGGAACTGAAGCTTTCTTT. This gives the protein CASSLTRGTEAFF.